This T cell receptor beta chain was retrieved from a study of blood T cell repertoires in COVID-19. As for the study in general: Nucleic acid was either cDNA or gDNA, and it came from T cells, B-cell-depleted T cells, or PBMCs.

This clone came up once. Categorization into cohorts depended on clinical history that participants reported. Libraries were prepared by immunoSEQ multiplex PCR; TCRdb keeps only in-frame clonotypes and omits some of them. The table lists some 260,000 clones, 75% to 95% of them singletons. V gave up 5 bases and J gave up 3 bases, with 16 bases separating them. In germline, CDR1 is MDHEN, CDR2 SYDVKM. The CDR3 totals 15 residues. The chain couples TRBV28 to TRBJ1-1, with D perhaps TRBD1 (5 bases). The TCR sequence derives from a woman aged 18-29 years who had recovered from COVID-19. Sequenced material: PBMCs or T cells enriched from blood (not recorded which). CDR3 DNA sequence: TGTGCCAGCAGTCCGTCTGCGGGACGGGACACTGAAGCTTTCTTT. It encodes CASSPSAGRDTEAFF.